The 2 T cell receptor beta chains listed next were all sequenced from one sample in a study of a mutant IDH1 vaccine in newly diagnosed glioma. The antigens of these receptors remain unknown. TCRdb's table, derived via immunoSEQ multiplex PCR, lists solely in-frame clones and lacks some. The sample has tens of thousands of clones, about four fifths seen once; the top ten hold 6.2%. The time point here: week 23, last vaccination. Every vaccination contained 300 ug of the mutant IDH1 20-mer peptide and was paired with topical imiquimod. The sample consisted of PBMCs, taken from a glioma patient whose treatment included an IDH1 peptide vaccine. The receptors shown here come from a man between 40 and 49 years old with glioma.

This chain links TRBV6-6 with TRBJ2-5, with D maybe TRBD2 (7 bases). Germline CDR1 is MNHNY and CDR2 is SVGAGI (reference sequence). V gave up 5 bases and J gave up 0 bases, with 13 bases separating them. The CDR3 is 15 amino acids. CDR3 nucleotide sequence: TGTGCCAGCAGTCAGGGCGGGGGCAACCAAGAGACCCAGTACTTC. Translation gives CASSQGGGNQETQYF.

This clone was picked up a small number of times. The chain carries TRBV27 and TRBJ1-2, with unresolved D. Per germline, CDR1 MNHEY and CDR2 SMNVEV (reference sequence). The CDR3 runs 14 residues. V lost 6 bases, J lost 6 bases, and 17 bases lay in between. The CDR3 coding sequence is TGTGCCAGCAGCACGCACCTCTCGGGCGATGGCTACACCTTC. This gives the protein CASSTHLSGDGYTF.